This entry features one T cell receptor (beta chain) sequence. Its antigen is undetermined. Trimming took off 1 base at V and 1 base at J, with 13 bases between the two ends. Germline V gene lookup returns CDR1 DFQATT and CDR2 SNEGSKA (reference sequence). The CDR3 sequence is 15 residues long. The sample comes from a study of T-cell memory formation after mild COVID-19. Findings and caveats of the study: Second-wave clones reaching peak frequency on day 37 lacked confirmed SARS-CoV-2 specificity. Clones that contracted from day 15 to 85 were balanced CD4/CD8, while later expanders leaned CD4+. Detection of some responders pre-infection suggested pre-existing cross-reactive memory T cells participated.

A single record per CDR3 protein comes from TCRdb applying MiXCR to the 5' RACE reads. The sample includes roughly 190,000 distinct CDR3 sequences, 15% to 20% of them seen just once. Specimen: PBMCs or a T cell subset sorted from them (not recorded which). V is TRBV20-1 and J is TRBJ1-1; perhaps TRBD1 as D (5 bases). The clonotype comes from an adult woman who had mild COVID-19 (a few samples of this study predate the infection). Cell type and time point are not known. CDR3 sequence reads: CSARGRGYGNTEAFF. CDR3 sequence (DNA): TGCAGTGCTAGAGGAAGGGGATACGGGAACACTGAAGCTTTCTTT.